This T cell receptor beta chain came from a study of blood T cell repertoires in COVID-19. Study context: COVID-19 samples from acute and convalescent phases originated in the United States, Italy and Spain. The cDNA or gDNA used as material had been derived from T cells, B-cell-depleted T cells, or PBMCs.

This CDR3 has 17 amino acids. Germline-derived CDR1 and CDR2 are MDHEN and SYDVKM. Trimming took 7 bases from V and 3 from J, leaving 24 bases between them. In the source study's methods: Estimation of nucleated cell counts was performed using reference gene primer amplification. TCRdb's copy holds only in-frame clones and misses some; the assay was immunoSEQ multiplex PCR. For V, J and clone size, that table is used; D and trimming come from the DNA. Of about 120,000 clones listed, approximately 84% were seen once; the top ten hold just under 7.5%. The sequence derives from a man between 65 and 85 years old with active or convalescent COVID-19. The chain carries TRBV28 and TRBJ1-1; D perhaps matches TRBD1 (5 bases). What was sequenced was peripheral blood. The CDR3 is CASISRGSGPLHTEAFF. CDR3 nucleotides: TGTGCCAGCATCTCCCGGGGGTCCGGACCATTACACACTGAAGCTTTCTTT.